The present entry profiles one T cell receptor beta chain with its context. This specimen belongs to a study of blood T cell repertoires in COVID-19. Study-level information: Samples of COVID-19 (acute and convalescent) were obtained from the United States, Italy and Spain.

Authors' processing steps: Estimated nucleated cell counts came from reference gene primer amplification. Assay used: immunoSEQ multiplex PCR; TCRdb lists only in-frame clones, some missing. That table is the source of V, J and clone size, and D and trimming were worked out from the DNA. Of approximately 97,000 clones listed, around nine tenths are singletons. Germline loops: CDR1 KGHSH, CDR2 LQKENI. This CDR3 comprises 14 residues. J gave up 5 bases and V 3 bases, and 1 base lay outside the gene matches. The sample taken for sequencing was peripheral blood. This chain joins TRBV18 and TRBJ1-5, with 10 nucleotides matching TRBD1. This receptor was taken from a man in his 60s with acute or convalescent COVID-19. CDR3 in DNA: TGTGCCAGCTCACCGGACAGGGGGTATCAGCCCCAGCATTTT. This encodes CASSPDRGYQPQHF.